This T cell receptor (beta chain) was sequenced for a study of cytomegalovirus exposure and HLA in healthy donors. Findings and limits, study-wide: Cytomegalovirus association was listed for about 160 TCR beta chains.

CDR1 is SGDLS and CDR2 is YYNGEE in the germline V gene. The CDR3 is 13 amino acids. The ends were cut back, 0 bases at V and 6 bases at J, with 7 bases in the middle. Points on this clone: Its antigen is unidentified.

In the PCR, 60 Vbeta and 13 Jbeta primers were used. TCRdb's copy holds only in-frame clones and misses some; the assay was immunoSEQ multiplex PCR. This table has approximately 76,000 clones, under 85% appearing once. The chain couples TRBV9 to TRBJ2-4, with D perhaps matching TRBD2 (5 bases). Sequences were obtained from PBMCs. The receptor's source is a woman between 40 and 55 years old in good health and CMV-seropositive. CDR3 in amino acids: CASSVAGGNIQYF. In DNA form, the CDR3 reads TGTGCCAGCAGCGTAGCTGGAGGAAACATTCAGTACTTC.